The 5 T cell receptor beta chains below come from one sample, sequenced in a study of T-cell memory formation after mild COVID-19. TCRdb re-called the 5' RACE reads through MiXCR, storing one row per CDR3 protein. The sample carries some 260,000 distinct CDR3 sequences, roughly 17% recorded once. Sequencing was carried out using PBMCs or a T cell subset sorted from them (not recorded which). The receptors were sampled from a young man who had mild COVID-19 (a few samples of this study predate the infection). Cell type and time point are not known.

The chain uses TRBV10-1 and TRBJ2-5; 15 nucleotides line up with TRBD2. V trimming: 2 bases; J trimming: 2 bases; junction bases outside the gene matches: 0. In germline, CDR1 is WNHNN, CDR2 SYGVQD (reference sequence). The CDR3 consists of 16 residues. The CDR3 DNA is TGCGCCAGCAGTGAGGGGACTAGCGGGGGGCAAGAGACCCAGTACTTC. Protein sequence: CASSEGTSGGQETQYF.

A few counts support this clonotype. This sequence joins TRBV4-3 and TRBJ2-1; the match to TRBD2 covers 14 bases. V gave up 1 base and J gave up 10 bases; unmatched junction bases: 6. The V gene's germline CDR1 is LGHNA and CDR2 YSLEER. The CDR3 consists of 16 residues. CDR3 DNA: TGCGCCAGCAGCCAAGGACTAGCGGGGGGGCTAACGGAGCAGTTCTTC. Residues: CASSQGLAGGLTEQFF.

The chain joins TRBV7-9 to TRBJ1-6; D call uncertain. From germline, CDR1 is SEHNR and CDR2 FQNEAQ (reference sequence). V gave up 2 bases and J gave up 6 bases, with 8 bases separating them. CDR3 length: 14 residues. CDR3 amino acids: CASSLSGPNSPLHF. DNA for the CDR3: TGTGCCAGCAGCTTATCGGGTCCTAATTCACCCCTCCACTTT.

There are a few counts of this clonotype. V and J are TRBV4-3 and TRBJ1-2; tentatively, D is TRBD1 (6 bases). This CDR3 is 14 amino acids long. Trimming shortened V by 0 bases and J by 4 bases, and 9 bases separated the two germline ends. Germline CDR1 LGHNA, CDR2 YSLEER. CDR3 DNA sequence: TGCGCCAGCAGCCAAGAACTGACAGGCTATGGCTACACCTTC. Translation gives CASSQELTGYGYTF.

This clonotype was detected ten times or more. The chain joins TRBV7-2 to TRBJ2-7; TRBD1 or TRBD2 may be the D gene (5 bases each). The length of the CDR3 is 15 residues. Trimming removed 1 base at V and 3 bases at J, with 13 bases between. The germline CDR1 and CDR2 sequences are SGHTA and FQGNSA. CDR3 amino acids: CASSLEGTVGYEQYF. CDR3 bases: TGTGCCAGCAGCTTAGAGGGGACGGTGGGCTACGAGCAGTACTTC.